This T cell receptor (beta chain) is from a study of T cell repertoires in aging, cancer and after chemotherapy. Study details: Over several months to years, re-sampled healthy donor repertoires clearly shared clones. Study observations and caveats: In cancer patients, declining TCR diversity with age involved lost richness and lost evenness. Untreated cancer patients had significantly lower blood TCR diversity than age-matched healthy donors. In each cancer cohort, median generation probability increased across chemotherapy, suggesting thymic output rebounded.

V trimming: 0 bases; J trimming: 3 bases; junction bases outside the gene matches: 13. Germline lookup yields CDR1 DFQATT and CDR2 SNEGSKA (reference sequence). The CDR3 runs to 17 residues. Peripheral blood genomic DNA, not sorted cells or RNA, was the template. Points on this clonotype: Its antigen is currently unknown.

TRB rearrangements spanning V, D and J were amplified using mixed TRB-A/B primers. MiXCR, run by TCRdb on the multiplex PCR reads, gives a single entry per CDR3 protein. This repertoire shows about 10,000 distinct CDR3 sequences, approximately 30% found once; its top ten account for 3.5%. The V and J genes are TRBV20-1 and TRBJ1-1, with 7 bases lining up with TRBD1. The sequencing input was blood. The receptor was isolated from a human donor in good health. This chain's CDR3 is CSARDVEGAPGHTEAFF. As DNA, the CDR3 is TGCAGTGCTAGAGATGTAGAGGGGGCGCCGGGGCACACTGAAGCTTTCTTT.